The T cell receptor (beta chain) described here comes from a study of CD8+ T cells in alopecia areata (dated by TCRdb to the late 2010s). For the study in its entirety: The treated patients, all with moderate-to-severe alopecia areata, were enrolled in an open-label pilot trial of oral tofacitinib given at 5 to 10 mg twice daily. Tofacitinib was given for 6 to 18 months, followed by 6 months of follow-up off drug to assess delayed response and recurrence. In treated patients, disease severity was measured using the SALT score, which gives the percentage of scalp surface area affected. In both human patients and the C3H/HeJ mouse model, the study applied high-throughput TCRbeta sequencing to look at T cell clonal expansion in alopecia areata. Human TCRbeta sequencing covered scalp tissue and sorted CD4+ and CD8+ peripheral blood T cells from patchy and totalis/universalis alopecia areata patients and healthy controls. Patients on tofacitinib were biopsied at baseline and after 4 and 24 weeks of treatment, and several of the patients also had a later scalp biopsy. Scalp clonality was compared across normal scalp (n=4), patchy alopecia areata scalp (n=8), and alopecia totalis/universalis scalp (n=8). RNA came from the PAXgene miRNA kit for fixed scalp, the miRNeasy kit for PBMCs, and the RNeasy kit for mouse skin. TCRbeta CDR3 regions were amplified by immunoSEQ multiplex PCR with 35 Vbeta forward and 13 Jbeta reverse primers.

This clone showed up just a few times. Its antigen remains undetermined. Per-base quality was not reported, and no clone a single base away is much larger than it. Paper-wide results and their limitations: TCR sequences shared between patients were less clear than in mice, possibly partly because of HLA diversity in the patient population. With tofacitinib, both scalp clonality and the number of expanded CD8+ clones among the top 100 scalp clones went down significantly. Compared with normal scalp, lesional scalp, particularly in alopecia totalis/universalis, had higher clonality and more expanded CD8+ clones, which suggests antigenic drive. During tofacitinib treatment, many expanded lesional clones remained in scalp and blood, and this persistence may partly explain relapse after treatment is stopped. Scalp TCR repertoire analysis is complicated because resident alphabeta T cells in normal human skin are also sequenced, whereas mouse skin is dominated by gammadelta T cells. Because the treated cohort was small and had just a single nonresponder, larger studies are needed to establish links between baseline CD8+ expansion and response.

V was cut back by 3 bases and J by 8 bases, leaving a gap of 6 bases between them. For CDR1 and CDR2, the germline V gene lists SGDLS and YYNGEE. From cysteine to phenylalanine, the CDR3 is 11 amino acids long. CDR3 DNA only is kept here, 33 bases in frame from base 1. The treatment or condition label on this specimen signifies: oral pan-JAK inhibitor, 5-10 mg twice daily. Lesional scalp punch biopsies and peripheral blood were collected from alopecia areata patients. PBMCs were separated by density centrifugation and stained for CD3, CD4 and CD8, after which CD4+ and CD8+ T cells were sorted on a FACSAria. Library preparation was by the immunoSEQ multiplex PCR assay. To provide template for TCR sequencing, every sample had RNA extracted and reverse transcribed into cDNA. SuperScript III was used for first-strand cDNA synthesis, primed with a 2:1 mix of oligo-dT and random hexamers. Amplification bias was assessed with a synthetic immune receptor repertoire, and residual bias was removed computationally. The published analysis was carried out like this. After raw reads were preprocessed to remove errors, the CDR3 was defined following IMGT conventions as running from the conserved cysteine to phenylalanine. Clonality was calculated as 1 minus Shannon entropy normalized by log2 of the number of productive unique TCRs. CD4 or CD8 identity of scalp clones was inferred by cross-referencing scalp TCRbeta sequences with sorted blood CD4 and CD8 repertoires. TCRdb re-hosts the immuneACCESS table, in-frame sequences only. Its copies lack some clones; in the studies checked, an unresolved V gene accounts for under half of them, and the cause for the rest is not known. D and trimming come from the DNA, and the V and J calls and clone size come from that table. The sample includes fewer than 250,000 clones, with 35% to 40% observed a single time. The top ten clones comprise 0.48% of the sample.

This TCR was recovered from a human donor with alopecia areata. The rearrangement joined TRBV9 to TRBJ2-1, with the D gene not clear enough to name. The starting material was CD4+ T cells sorted from blood, obtained between weeks 30 and 35, from a patient treated with tofacitinib. The CDR3 amino acid sequence is: CASSANYEQFF. The sequenced DNA: TGTGCCAGCAGCGCCAACTATGAGCAGTTCTTC.